Shown below are 15 T cell receptor beta chains from a single sample sequenced in a study of T cells after yellow fever vaccination. Each CDR3 protein gets one entry after TCRdb re-called the 5' RACE reads with MiXCR. The sample carries approximately 93,000 distinct CDR3 sequences, under 7% recorded once. Sequenced material: CD8+ T cells sorted from PBMCs, taken 10 days after the yellow fever booster vaccination. Receptor source: a man between 18 and 35 years old who received the YFV17D yellow fever vaccine.

The genes are TRBV4-3 and TRBJ2-7; no clear D gene. CDR3 size: 14 residues. Trimming cost V 4 bases and J 0 bases, with 10 bases left between them. Germline lookup yields CDR1 LGHNA and CDR2 YSLEER. The CDR3 reads CASSPGMGSYEQYF. As DNA, the CDR3 is TGCGCCAGCAGCCCAGGTATGGGCTCCTACGAGCAGTACTTC.

This CDR3 is CASNTGDSNQPQHF. The CDR3 DNA is TGTGCCAGCAACACCGGGGATAGCAATCAGCCCCAGCATTTT. V is TRBV9 and J is TRBJ1-5; D is undetermined. The CDR3 spans 14 residues. Germline CDR1 and CDR2: SGDLS and YYNGEE. V dropped 6 bases and J dropped 0 bases, with 10 bases sitting between them.

The V gene is TRBV10-1, the J gene TRBJ1-6; D perhaps matches TRBD1 (5 bases). V lost 6 bases and J lost 5, with 8 bases in between. The V gene's germline CDR1 is WNHNN and CDR2 SYGVQD (reference sequence). The CDR3 has 13 residues. The CDR3 loop is CASSDSHNSPLHF. The CDR3 bases are TGCGCCAGCAGCGACAGCCATAATTCACCCCTCCACTTT.

This clonotype appeared a few times. The V gene is TRBV28, the J gene TRBJ2-5, with TRBD2 as a possible D gene (5 bases). Germline CDR1 and CDR2: MDHEN and SYDVKM. The V and J ends lost 5 bases and 5 bases respectively, with 21 bases between them. This CDR3 is 16 amino acids long. In nucleotides, the CDR3 is TGTGCCAGCAGTATACATTGGGAAGTCGGCGGGGAGACCCAGTACTTC. Translated, it gives CASSIHWEVGGETQYF.

This clonotype was detected only a few times. The chain joins TRBV6-2 or TRBV6-3 to TRBJ1-1, with D possibly matching TRBD1 (6 bases). Germline values: CDR1 MNHEY, CDR2 SVGEGT. This CDR3 region has 17 residues. Trimming left V 5 bases short and J 1 base short, with 20 bases between. CDR3 sequence (DNA): TGTGCCAGCAGTGATCTTGTCGGGGGGCTAGGGAACACTGAAGCTTTCTTT. Encoded protein: CASSDLVGGLGNTEAFF.

The J gene is TRBJ1-6, the V gene TRBV2; D gene unclear. Germline V gene sequence: CDR1 SNHLY, CDR2 FYNNEI. Trimming shortened V by 7 bases and J by 3 bases, and 16 bases separated the two germline ends. The CDR3 is made up of 16 amino acids. The CDR3 DNA is TGTGCCAGCATCTCCATGGGGTCTGGCTATAATTCACCCCTCCACTTT. Translation: CASISMGSGYNSPLHF. Looking up the rest from reference TRBV2 and TRBJ1-6 gives the full variable domain: EPEVTQTPSHQVTQMGQEVILRCVPISNHLYFYWYRQILGQKVEFLVSFYNNEISEKSEIFDDQFSVERPDGSNFTLKIRSTKLEDSAMYFCASISMGSGYNSPLHFGNGTRLTVT.

This clonotype was counted between two and nine times. V gene TRBV18 combines with J gene TRBJ2-2; D might be TRBD1 (6 bases). CDR1 and CDR2 from the germline V gene are KGHSH and LQKENI. CDR3 length: 13 amino acids. The V gene lost 8 bases and the J gene lost 4 bases, with 11 bases spanning the gap. CDR3 sequence (DNA): TGTGCCAGCCCCACAGGGACCACCGGGGAGCTGTTTTTT. It encodes CASPTGTTGELFF.

This clonotype was counted ten times or more. CDR3 sequence (DNA): TGCAGCGTTGGGGTTTTCGACAGGCTTTATGGCTACACCTTC. Residues: CSVGVFDRLYGYTF. V usage is TRBV29-1 and J usage is TRBJ1-2; tentative D call: TRBD1 (6 bases). Germline V gene lookup returns CDR1 SQVTM and CDR2 ANQGSEA. The CDR3 runs to 14 residues. Trimming pared 4 bases from V and 5 bases from J, leaving 17 bases between.

The rearrangement joins TRBV7-9 to TRBJ2-5; D is uncertain. The CDR3 has 15 residues. CDR1 is SEHNR and CDR2 is FQNEAQ in the germline V gene (reference sequence). V was clipped by 4 bases and J by 0 bases, with 12 bases between them. DNA for the CDR3: TGTGCCAGCAGCTCTGACACATGGTACCAAGAGACCCAGTACTTC. Translating gives CASSSDTWYQETQYF.

This clonotype was observed a handful of times. The genes are TRBV27 and TRBJ2-1, with unresolved D. The CDR3 sequence is 14 residues long. Germline CDR1 is MNHEY and CDR2 is SMNVEV (reference sequence). V was clipped by 5 bases and J by 0 bases, with 8 bases between them. The CDR3 here is CASSRYGSYNEQFF. For the CDR3, the DNA is TGTGCCAGCAGTCGATACGGCTCCTACAATGAGCAGTTCTTC.

The sample holds a few counts of this clonotype. J is TRBJ2-2 and V is TRBV4-3; TRBD1 might be the D (6 bases). Trimming took off 1 base at V and 9 bases at J, with 18 bases between the two ends. CDR3 size: 16 residues. CDR1 and CDR2 (germline): LGHNA, YSLEER. The CDR3 DNA reads as TGCGCCAGCAGCCAAGTCTGGGGGCTATTATTCAGGGAGCTGTTTTTT. Protein: CASSQVWGLLFRELFF.

The chain couples TRBV19 to TRBJ2-1, with 7 nucleotides matching TRBD2. Germline V gene sequence: CDR1 LNHDA, CDR2 SQIVND (reference sequence). V was clipped by 7 bases and J by 1 base; unmatched bases: 10. This CDR3 is built from 16 residues. The CDR3 protein is CASTPMSAGSYNEQFF. The CDR3 coding sequence is TGTGCCAGTACCCCTATGTCAGCGGGGTCCTACAATGAGCAGTTCTTC.

This clonotype was seen a few times. The chain uses TRBV6-5 and TRBJ1-2; TRBD1 is a possible D gene (6 bases). The CDR3 is made up of 14 amino acids. Per germline, CDR1 MNHEY and CDR2 SVGAGI. V dropped 2 bases and J dropped 8 bases, with 15 bases sitting between them. The CDR3 nucleotides are TGTGCCAGCAGTTACGGCGAGGGGGGTAGAGGCTACACCTTC. It encodes CASSYGEGGRGYTF.

This clonotype was found many times. This chain uses TRBV4-1 with TRBJ2-7; 7 positions agree with TRBD1. Trimming took 2 bases from V and 4 from J; bases not matched to a gene: 5. Germline V gene sequence: CDR1 MGHRA, CDR2 YSYEKL. CDR3 length: 14 residues. CDR3 in DNA: TGCGCCAGCAGCCAACGGGACAGCCAATACGAGCAGTACTTC. Translated: CASSQRDSQYEQYF.

The gene calls are TRBV9 and TRBJ1-1; D is perhaps TRBD1 (6 bases). Trimming stripped 2 bases from V and 0 bases from J, with 14 bases between. Per the germline V gene, CDR1 is SGDLS and CDR2 is YYNGEE. The CDR3 contains 16 residues. The CDR3 DNA is TGTGCCAGCAGCGTGATGGACAGCTTTCTGAACACTGAAGCTTTCTTT. It yields the protein CASSVMDSFLNTEAFF.